The 6 T cell receptor beta chains listed next were all sequenced from one sample in a study of identifying expanded T cells in peripheral blood. The data were produced by immunoSEQ multiplex PCR, yet TCRdb's version contains in-frame clones alone and is incomplete. The data contain about 100,000 clones, around 85% of them singletons. The source material was blood. These receptors all come from a person aged 18 to 69 in good health.

The chain recombines TRBV28 with TRBJ1-6, with TRBD1 matching 9 bases. The CDR3 has 14 amino acids. The germline V gene encodes CDR1 MDHEN and CDR2 SYDVKM. The V segment lost 10 bases and the J segment 7 bases; nucleotides outside the gene matches: 8. The CDR3: CATSRTGENSPLHF. CDR3 DNA: TGTGCCACCTCTCGGACAGGGGAAAATTCACCCCTCCACTTT.

This sequence joins TRBV7-2 and TRBJ1-2; D remains ambiguous. Trimming shortened V by 5 bases and J by 7 bases, and 11 bases separated the two germline ends. CDR3 size: 12 residues. Germline V gives CDR1 SGHTA, CDR2 FQGNSA. CDR3 in amino acids: CASSPRTSGYTF. The CDR3 coding sequence is TGTGCCAGCAGCCCGCGGACCAGTGGCTACACCTTC.

V is TRBV10-3 and J is TRBJ2-5; perhaps TRBD1 as D (6 bases). V was pared by 8 bases and J by 7 bases, with 14 bases between. The CDR3 has 12 residues. CDR1 is ENHRY and CDR2 is SYGVKD in the germline V gene. The CDR3 bases are TGTGCCATCGGCCAGGGGAGTTGGACCCAGTACTTC. Its protein product is CAIGQGSWTQYF.

The V and J genes are TRBV6-5 and TRBJ2-7; 8 bases align to TRBD1. V lost 2 bases and J lost 7; bases outside the gene matches: 7. Germline CDR1 and CDR2: MNHEY and SVGAGI. CDR3 length: 14 residues. Written as DNA, the CDR3 is TGTGCCAGCAGTTACGGCAGGGGGCTAGGAGAGCAGTACTTC. It specifies CASSYGRGLGEQYF.

The V call is TRBV7-2, the J call TRBJ1-2; 11 nucleotides line up with TRBD1. J was trimmed by 10 bases and V by 5 bases; bases with no gene match: 3. The length of the CDR3 is 12 residues. The germline V gene has CDR1 SGHTA and CDR2 FQGNSA. This CDR3 is CASSRTGGVYTF. CDR3 DNA: TGTGCCAGCAGCCGGACAGGGGGCGTCTACACCTTC.

The chain has TRBV15 and TRBJ2-1; TRBD2 might be the D (5 bases). Trimming pared 2 bases from V and 0 bases from J, leaving 8 bases between. This CDR3 is built from 15 residues. CDR1 and CDR2 (germline): LNHNV, YYDKDF (reference sequence). The chain's CDR3 is CATSRFRGSYNEQFF. CDR3 nucleotide sequence: TGTGCCACCAGCAGATTCCGGGGCTCCTACAATGAGCAGTTCTTC.